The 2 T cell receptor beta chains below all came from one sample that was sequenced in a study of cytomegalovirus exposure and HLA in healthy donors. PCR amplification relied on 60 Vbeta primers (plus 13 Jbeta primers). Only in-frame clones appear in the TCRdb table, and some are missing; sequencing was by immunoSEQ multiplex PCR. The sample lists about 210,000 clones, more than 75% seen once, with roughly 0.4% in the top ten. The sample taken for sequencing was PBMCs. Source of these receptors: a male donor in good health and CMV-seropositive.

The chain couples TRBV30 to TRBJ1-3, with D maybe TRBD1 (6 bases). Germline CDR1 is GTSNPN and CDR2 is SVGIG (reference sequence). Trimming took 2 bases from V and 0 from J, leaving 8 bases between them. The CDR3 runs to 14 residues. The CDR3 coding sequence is TGTGCCTGGAGTCAGGGGAGCTCTGGAAACACCATATATTTT. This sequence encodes CAWSQGSSGNTIYF.

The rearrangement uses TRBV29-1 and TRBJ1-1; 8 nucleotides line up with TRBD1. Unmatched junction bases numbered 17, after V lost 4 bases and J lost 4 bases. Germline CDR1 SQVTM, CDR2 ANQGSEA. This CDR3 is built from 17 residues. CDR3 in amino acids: CSVGAGGKVMRTTEAFF. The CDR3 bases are TGCAGCGTTGGCGCAGGGGGCAAAGTTATGCGGACCACTGAAGCTTTCTTT.